This T cell receptor (beta chain) appears in the sequencing data of a study of shared clonotypes between healthy human individuals. Findings and limits, study-wide: Among the subsets, naive ones generally showed larger estimated richness than memory ones. A handful of donors held about 5% of naive CD4 clonotypes in common.

This CDR3 region has 13 residues. Germline lookup yields CDR1 LGHNA and CDR2 YSLEER. V was pared by 8 bases and J by 7 bases, with 8 bases of the junction left unmatched. Original analysis: ImmunoSEQ sequences covered only the junction and lacked quality scores; filtering therefore differed. The table came from immunoSEQ multiplex PCR; TCRdb's copy has only in-frame clones and leaves some out. For V, J and clone size, that table is used; D and trimming come from the DNA. The profile shows 2 million to 2.5 million clones, approximately 96% of them singletons. The donor cohort consisted entirely of Caucasian adults residing in Nashville, Tennessee. This clone has only one observation. Its specificity is unknown.

Material: naive CD4+ T cells sorted from blood. The sample's subset: CD45RA+ positively selected. The sequence came from a man between 18 and 35 years old in good health. V usage is TRBV4-3 and J usage is TRBJ2-1, with 7 bases that match TRBD2. The CDR3 reads CASPGRAGNEQFF. Here the CDR3 DNA reads TGCGCCAGCCCGGGGAGGGCCGGGAATGAGCAGTTCTTC.